Shown below are 19 T cell receptor beta chains from a single sample sequenced in a study of OX40 agonist ivuxolimab in advanced cancers. Generated by immunoSEQ multiplex PCR, the TCRdb table keeps only in-frame clones and is missing some. The data show around 45,000 clones, roughly 91% seen once. The input for sequencing was CD4+ or CD8+ T cells sorted from blood, taken in a trial of the OX40 agonist ivuxolimab. All receptors derive from an adult with an advanced solid tumor such as melanoma, head and neck, liver or kidney cancer.

V usage is TRBV11-3 and J usage is TRBJ2-7; TRBD2 agrees at 8 bases. This CDR3 comprises 14 residues. V shed 5 bases and J 2 bases; nucleotides not matched to a gene: 5. Germline CDR1 SGHNT, CDR2 YENEEA. The CDR3: CASSLTSGPYEQYF. DNA for the CDR3: TGTGCCAGCAGCCTAACTAGCGGACCCTACGAGCAGTACTTC.

This rearrangement joins TRBV28 to TRBJ2-1; 7 bases match TRBD1. Germline V gives CDR1 MDHEN, CDR2 SYDVKM. The CDR3 consists of 13 residues. J gave up 6 bases and V 4 bases, and 3 bases lay outside the gene matches. CDR3 sequence: CASSSRGSNEQFF. The CDR3 bases are TGTGCCAGCAGTTCCAGGGGGTCCAATGAGCAGTTCTTC.

The chain couples TRBV7-2 to TRBJ2-1; D is ambiguous. V lost 2 bases and J lost 6, with 5 bases in between. Per germline, CDR1 SGHTA and CDR2 FQGNSA. CDR3 length: 12 residues. The CDR3 protein is CASSLRFNEQFF. CDR3 DNA: TGTGCCAGCAGCTTACGGTTCAATGAGCAGTTCTTC.

V and J are TRBV7-6 and TRBJ1-1; TRBD1 aligns across 8 bases. Trimming removed 1 base from V and 0 bases from J; junction bases left unmatched: 7. CDR1 is SGHVS and CDR2 is FNYEAQ in the germline V gene. The CDR3 is made up of 17 amino acids. CDR3 residues: CASSLEQGGDLNTEAFF. The CDR3 DNA follows: TGTGCCAGCAGCTTAGAACAGGGGGGGGATCTGAACACTGAAGCTTTCTTT.

The CDR3 coding sequence is TGTGCCAGCAGCCCCGGGACAGGGATCCCCGGGGAGCTGTTTTTT. This translates into CASSPGTGIPGELFF. This chain joins TRBV7-9 and TRBJ2-2; 9 bases line up with TRBD1. The V gene's germline CDR1 is SEHNR and CDR2 FQNEAQ (reference sequence). This CDR3 has 15 residues. J lost 6 bases, V lost 5 bases, and 7 bases had no gene match.

This clone was seen once. The chain couples TRBV7-9 to TRBJ2-1; 7 positions agree with TRBD2. The germline gives CDR1 SEHNR, CDR2 FQNEAQ (reference sequence). This CDR3 spans 15 amino acids. V lost 3 bases, J lost 2 bases, and 4 bases stayed unmatched. The CDR3 region has the DNA TGTGCCAGCAGCTTCCCCGGGACTACCTACAATGAGCAGTTCTTC. It codes for CASSFPGTTYNEQFF.

This chain joins TRBV6-1 and TRBJ2-1, with D perhaps TRBD1 (7 bases). The CDR3 has 15 amino acids. Germline values: CDR1 MNHNS, CDR2 SASEGT. The V end was cut by 5 bases, the J end by 8 bases, with 19 bases between. This chain's CDR3 is CASSSWTSGGHEQFF. The DNA of the CDR3 is TGTGCCAGCAGTTCCTGGACTTCAGGGGGGCATGAGCAGTTCTTC.

The chain carries TRBV28 and TRBJ1-5; D is perhaps TRBD1 (5 bases). From germline, CDR1 is MDHEN and CDR2 SYDVKM. V was clipped by 5 bases and J by 0 bases, with 11 bases between them. The CDR3 runs to 15 residues. The CDR3 DNA follows: TGTGCCAGCAGTCCCCCAGGGACTAGCAATCAGCCCCAGCATTTT. This encodes CASSPPGTSNQPQHF.

This sequence joins TRBV30 and TRBJ2-7, with 10 bases matching TRBD2. This CDR3 region has 16 residues. Per germline, CDR1 GTSNPN and CDR2 SVGIG (reference sequence). V shed 4 bases and J 4 bases; nucleotides not matched to a gene: 13. In DNA form, the CDR3 reads TGTGCCTGGACAGCGGGTAGCGGGAGGACTATTTACGAGCAGTACTTC. It codes for CAWTAGSGRTIYEQYF. The whole variable domain, filled in from reference TRBV30 and TRBJ2-7, reads SQTIHQWPATLVQPVGSPLSLECTVEGTSNPNLYWYRQAAGRGLQLLFYSVGIGQISSEVPQNLSASRPQDRQFILSSKKLLLSDSGFYLCAWTAGSGRTIYEQYFGPGTRLTVT.

The J gene is TRBJ1-2, the V gene TRBV23-1; D is ambiguous. TRBV23-1 is classed as an ORF, of uncertain function. CDR3 length equals 15 residues. V was pared by 6 bases and J by 0 bases, with 14 bases between. CDR3 DNA sequence: TGCGCCAGCAGACCCGGGAATTCCCCTAACTATGGCTACACCTTC. Translated: CASRPGNSPNYGYTF.

This clone was seen only once. The rearrangement uses TRBV6-4 and TRBJ1-5; D unresolved. CDR1 and CDR2 from the germline V gene are MRHNA and SNTAGT. This CDR3 contains 16 residues. The V end was cut by 6 bases, the J end by 2 bases, with 17 bases between. The CDR3 bases are TGTGCCAGCAGGGAGGGAAGTGGGGTGGGCAATCAGCCCCAGCATTTT. Residues: CASREGSGVGNQPQHF.

This rearrangement joins TRBV9 to TRBJ2-1, with 9 bases fitting TRBD2. After removal of 0 bases from V and 7 bases from J, the junction contained 11 bases not matched to a gene. In germline, CDR1 is SGDLS, CDR2 YYNGEE. The CDR3 loop spans 17 amino acids. The CDR3 loop reads CASSVGGGLAAGNEQFF. In DNA, the CDR3 is TGTGCCAGCAGCGTAGGGGGGGGACTAGCTGCGGGAAATGAGCAGTTCTTC.

The chain employs TRBV2 and TRBJ1-1; D may be TRBD1 (6 bases). Looked up from germline, CDR1 is SNHLY and CDR2 is FYNNEI. This CDR3 comprises 13 residues. The germline V and J ends were trimmed by 4 bases and 4 bases, with 10 bases remaining between them. CDR3 nucleotides: TGTGCCAGCAGTGCTGGGGGCTCCACTGAAGCTTTCTTT. It encodes CASSAGGSTEAFF.

In its sample, this clone was seen a few times. The chain links TRBV7-6 to TRBJ1-2, with TRBD1 as a possible D gene (5 bases). The CDR3 length is 13 residues. V was cut by 2 bases and J by 8 bases, with 12 bases left in between. Germline lookup yields CDR1 SGHVS and CDR2 FNYEAQ. This CDR3 reads CASSLSGSGGYTF. The CDR3 DNA reads as TGTGCCAGCAGCTTATCCGGATCAGGGGGCTACACCTTC.

This chain connects TRBV4-1 to TRBJ1-1, with TRBD1 as a possible D gene (5 bases). The CDR3 has 12 residues. V lost 7 bases and J 5 bases, leaving 11 bases between the germline ends. Germline CDR1 and CDR2: MGHRA and YSYEKL. The DNA for the CDR3 is TGCGCCAGCACTGGCAGGGAAACTGAAGCTTTCTTT. Translated, it gives CASTGRETEAFF.

V usage is TRBV28 and J usage is TRBJ2-1; TRBD1 aligns across 9 bases. Germline CDR1 reads MDHEN; CDR2 reads SYDVKM. This CDR3 spans 19 amino acids. Unmatched junction bases numbered 15, after V lost 3 bases and J lost 3 bases. The CDR3 DNA reads TGTGCCAGCAGTTTCCCTGGGACAGGGACCGGGGGACGCTACAATGAGCAGTTCTTC. This gives the protein CASSFPGTGTGGRYNEQFF.

The chain is built from TRBV19 and TRBJ1-5; D gene unclear. The CDR3 is 15 residues long. V lost 5 bases and J lost 3, with 14 bases in between. Germline V gene sequence: CDR1 LNHDA, CDR2 SQIVND (reference sequence). DNA of the CDR3: TGTGCCAGTAGTTTTTTTTCAGCGCCCAATCAGCCCCAGCATTTT. Residues: CASSFFSAPNQPQHF.

Here the CDR3 DNA reads TGCGCCAGCAGTGATGCGGGACTAGCCCAAGAGACCCAGTACTTC. Amino acid sequence: CASSDAGLAQETQYF. V and J are TRBV10-2 and TRBJ2-5; 9 bases match TRBD2. The CDR3 totals 15 residues. CDR1 is WSHSY, CDR2 SAAADI, per germline. The V and J ends lost 3 bases and 1 base, in that order; junction bases with no gene match: 3.

V gene TRBV19 combines with J gene TRBJ2-1, with 11 bases that match TRBD2. Germline assignment: CDR1 LNHDA and CDR2 SQIVND (reference sequence). Trimming took 5 bases from V and 7 from J; bases not matched to a gene: 13. The CDR3 totals 17 residues. The CDR3 loop reads CASSSSLAGVVVNEQFF. The CDR3 DNA sequence: TGTGCCAGTAGTTCCTCACTAGCGGGGGTAGTAGTAAATGAGCAGTTCTTC.